This T cell receptor (beta chain) emerged from a study of cytomegalovirus exposure and HLA in healthy donors. Findings of the study overall: The study designated around 150 TCR beta chains cytomegalovirus-associated. In a later analysis, across HLA loci, associated TCR counts were highest for DRB1, lowest for HLA-C. Among the CMV-associated chains, a few were confirmed in vitro as specific for CMV antigens. Diagnosis of cytomegalovirus status made by the classifier reportedly showed high specificity and sensitivity.

With 60 Vbeta and 13 Jbeta primers, the PCR was carried out. Produced via immunoSEQ multiplex PCR; TCRdb's table is partial and in-frame only. This table has around 110,000 clones, about 85% appearing once. This CDR3 comprises 15 residues. The germline gives CDR1 SGHNT, CDR2 YYREEE (reference sequence). Deletions cut 3 bases from V and 6 bases from J, with 16 bases between. In the case of this clone: What it recognizes is unknown.

The sample taken for sequencing was PBMCs. This TCR derives from a young man in good health and CMV-seronegative. The rearrangement uses TRBV5-4 and TRBJ2-1; D perhaps matches TRBD1 (5 bases). The CDR3 reads CASSSAGPRFNEQFF. In nucleotides, the CDR3 is TGTGCCAGCAGCTCCGCAGGGCCTCGATTCAATGAGCAGTTCTTC.